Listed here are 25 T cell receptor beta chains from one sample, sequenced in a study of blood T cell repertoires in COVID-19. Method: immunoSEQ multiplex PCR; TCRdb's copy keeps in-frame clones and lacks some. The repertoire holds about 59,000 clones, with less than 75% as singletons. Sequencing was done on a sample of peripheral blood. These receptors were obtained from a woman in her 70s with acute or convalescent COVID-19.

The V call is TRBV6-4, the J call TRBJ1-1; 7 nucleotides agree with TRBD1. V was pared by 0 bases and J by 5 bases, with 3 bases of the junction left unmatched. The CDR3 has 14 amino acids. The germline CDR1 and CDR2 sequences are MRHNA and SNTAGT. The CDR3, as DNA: TGTGCCAGCAGTGACTCGGCAGGGGGGACTGAAGCTTTCTTT. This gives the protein CASSDSAGGTEAFF.

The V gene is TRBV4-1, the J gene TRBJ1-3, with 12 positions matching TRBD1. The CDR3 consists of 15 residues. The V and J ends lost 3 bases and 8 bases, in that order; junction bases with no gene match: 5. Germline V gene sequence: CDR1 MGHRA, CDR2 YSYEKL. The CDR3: CASSHRGQGADTIYF. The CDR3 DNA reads TGCGCCAGCAGCCACAGGGGACAGGGGGCTGACACCATATATTTT.

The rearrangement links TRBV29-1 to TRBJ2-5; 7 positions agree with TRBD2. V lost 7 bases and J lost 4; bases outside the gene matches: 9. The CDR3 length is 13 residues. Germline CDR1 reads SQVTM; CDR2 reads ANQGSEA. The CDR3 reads CSAWGGWGETQYF. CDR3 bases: TGCAGCGCTTGGGGGGGTTGGGGAGAGACCCAGTACTTC. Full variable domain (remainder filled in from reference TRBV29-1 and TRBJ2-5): SAVISQKPSRDICQRGTSLTIQCQVDSQVTMMFWYRQQPGQSLTLIATANQGSEATYESGFVIDKFPISRPNLTFSTLTVSNMSPEDSSIYLCSAWGGWGETQYFGPGTRLLVL.

This chain's CDR3 is CASSGMLAGGHEQYV. The CDR3 region has the DNA TGTGCCAGCAGCGGCATGCTAGCGGGGGGGCATGAGCAGTACGTC. The chain links TRBV3-1 (or the pseudogene TRBV3-2) to TRBJ2-7; the match to TRBD2 covers 12 bases. Trimming removed 5 bases from V and 7 bases from J; junction bases left unmatched: 9. Germline lookup yields CDR1 LGHDT and CDR2 YNNKEL (reference sequence). This CDR3 has 15 amino acids.

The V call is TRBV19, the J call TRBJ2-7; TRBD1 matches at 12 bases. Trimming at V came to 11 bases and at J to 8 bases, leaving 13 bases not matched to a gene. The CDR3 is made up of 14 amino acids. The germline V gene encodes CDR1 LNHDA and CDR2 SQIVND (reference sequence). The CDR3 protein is CAGSSGTGGSQQYV. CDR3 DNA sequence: TGTGCCGGGTCTTCCGGGACAGGGGGCAGCCAGCAGTACGTC.

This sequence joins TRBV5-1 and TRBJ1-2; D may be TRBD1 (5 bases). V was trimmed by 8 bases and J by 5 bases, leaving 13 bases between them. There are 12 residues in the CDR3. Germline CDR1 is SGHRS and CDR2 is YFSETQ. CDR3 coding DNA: TGCGCCAGTTGGGGGGAAGGGTATGGCTACACCTTC. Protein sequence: CASWGEGYGYTF.

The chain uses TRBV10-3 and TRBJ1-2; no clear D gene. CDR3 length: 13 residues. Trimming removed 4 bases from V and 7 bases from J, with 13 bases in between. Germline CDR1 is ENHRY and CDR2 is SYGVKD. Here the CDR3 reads CAISVQEVVGYTF. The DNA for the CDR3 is TGTGCCATCAGTGTTCAGGAGGTAGTTGGCTACACCTTC.

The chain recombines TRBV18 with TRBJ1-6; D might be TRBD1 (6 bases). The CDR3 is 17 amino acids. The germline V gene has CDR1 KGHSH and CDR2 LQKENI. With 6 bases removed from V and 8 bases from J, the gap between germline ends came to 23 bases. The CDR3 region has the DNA TGTGCCAGCTCGCGCAAGCTCGCGGGGGCCGGGGATTCACCCCTCCACTTT. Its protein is CASSRKLAGAGDSPLHF. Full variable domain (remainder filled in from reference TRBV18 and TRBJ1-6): NAGVMQNPRHLVRRRGQEARLRCSPMKGHSHVYWYRQLPEEGLKFMVYLQKENIIDESGMPKERFSAEFPKEGPSILRIQQVVRGDSAAYFCASSRKLAGAGDSPLHFGNGTRLTVT.

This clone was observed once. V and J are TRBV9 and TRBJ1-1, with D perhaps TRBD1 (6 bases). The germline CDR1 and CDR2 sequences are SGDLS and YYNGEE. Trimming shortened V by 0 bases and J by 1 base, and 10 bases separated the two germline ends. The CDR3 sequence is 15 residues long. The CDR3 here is CASSVAQGGNTEAFF. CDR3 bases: TGTGCCAGCAGCGTAGCCCAAGGGGGGAACACTGAAGCTTTCTTT.

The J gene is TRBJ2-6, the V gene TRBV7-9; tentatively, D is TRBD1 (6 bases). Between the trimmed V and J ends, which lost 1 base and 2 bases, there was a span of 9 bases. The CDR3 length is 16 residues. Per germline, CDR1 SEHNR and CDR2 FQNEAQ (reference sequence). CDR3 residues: CASSLDRVAGANVLTF. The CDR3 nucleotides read TGTGCCAGCAGCTTAGACAGGGTGGCTGGGGCCAACGTCCTGACTTTC.

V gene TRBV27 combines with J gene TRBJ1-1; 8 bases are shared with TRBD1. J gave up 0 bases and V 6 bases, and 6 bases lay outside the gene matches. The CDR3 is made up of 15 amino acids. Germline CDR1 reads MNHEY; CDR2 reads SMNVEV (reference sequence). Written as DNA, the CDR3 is TGTGCCAGCAGCAGACAGGGGCAAATGAACACTGAAGCTTTCTTT. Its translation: CASSRQGQMNTEAFF.

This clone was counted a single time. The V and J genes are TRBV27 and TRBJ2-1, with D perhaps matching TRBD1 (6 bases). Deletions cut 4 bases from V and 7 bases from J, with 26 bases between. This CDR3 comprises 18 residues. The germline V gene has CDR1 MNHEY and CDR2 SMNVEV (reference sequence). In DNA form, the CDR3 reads TGTGCCAGCAGTTCCACCCTCGGGACACCCCTGAAAAGGAATGAGCAGTTCTTC. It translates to CASSSTLGTPLKRNEQFF.

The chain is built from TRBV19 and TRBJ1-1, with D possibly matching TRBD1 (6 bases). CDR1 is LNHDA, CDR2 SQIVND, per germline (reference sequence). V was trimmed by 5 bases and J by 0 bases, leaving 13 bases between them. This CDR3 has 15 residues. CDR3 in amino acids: CASSLKDSLNTEAFF. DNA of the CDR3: TGTGCCAGTAGTCTTAAGGACAGTCTGAACACTGAAGCTTTCTTT.

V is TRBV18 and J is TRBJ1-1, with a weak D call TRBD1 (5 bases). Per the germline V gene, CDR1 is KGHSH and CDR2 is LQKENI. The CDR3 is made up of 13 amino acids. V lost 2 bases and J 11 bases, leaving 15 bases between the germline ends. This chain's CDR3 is CASSPYGGGEAFF. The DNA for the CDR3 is TGTGCCAGCTCACCATACGGCGGGGGAGAGGCTTTCTTT.

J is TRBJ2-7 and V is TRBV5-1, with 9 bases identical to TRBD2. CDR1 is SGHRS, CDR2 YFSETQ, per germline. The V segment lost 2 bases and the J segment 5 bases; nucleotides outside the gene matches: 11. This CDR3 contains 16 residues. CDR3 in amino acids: CASSFGRLAGSHEQYF. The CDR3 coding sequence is TGCGCCAGCAGCTTCGGGAGGCTAGCGGGGTCTCACGAGCAGTACTTC. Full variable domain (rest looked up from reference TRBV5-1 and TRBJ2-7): KAGVTQTPRYLIKTRGQQVTLSCSPISGHRSVSWYQQTPGQGLQFLFEYFSETQRNKGNFPGRFSGRQFSNSRSEMNVSTLELGDSALYLCASSFGRLAGSHEQYFGPGTRLTVT.

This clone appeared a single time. For the CDR3, the DNA is TGCAGTGCTAGTGTGTCGGCTTTCTTT. Amino acids: CSASVSAFF. The genes are TRBV20-1 and TRBJ1-1; D not resolved. The V gene lost 3 bases and the J gene lost 11 bases, with 7 bases spanning the gap. Germline loops: CDR1 DFQATT, CDR2 SNEGSKA (reference sequence). This CDR3 has 9 amino acids.

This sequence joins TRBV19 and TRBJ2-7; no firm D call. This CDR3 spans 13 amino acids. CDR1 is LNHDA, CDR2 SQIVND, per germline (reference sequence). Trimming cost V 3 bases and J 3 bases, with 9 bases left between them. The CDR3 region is CASSMGLDYEQYF. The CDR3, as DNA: TGTGCCAGTAGTATGGGCCTTGACTACGAGCAGTACTTC.

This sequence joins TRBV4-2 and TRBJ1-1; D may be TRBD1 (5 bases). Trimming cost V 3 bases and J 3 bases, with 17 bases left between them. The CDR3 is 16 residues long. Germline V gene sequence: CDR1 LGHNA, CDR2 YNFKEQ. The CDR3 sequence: CASSHGPPGVYTEAFF. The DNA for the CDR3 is TGTGCCAGCAGCCACGGACCTCCGGGGGTATACACTGAAGCTTTCTTT.

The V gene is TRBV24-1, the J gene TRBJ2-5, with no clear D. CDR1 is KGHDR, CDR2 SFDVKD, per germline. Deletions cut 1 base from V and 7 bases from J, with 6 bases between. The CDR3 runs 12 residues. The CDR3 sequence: CATSDFLGTQYF. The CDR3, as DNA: TGTGCCACCAGTGATTTCCTAGGGACCCAGTACTTC.

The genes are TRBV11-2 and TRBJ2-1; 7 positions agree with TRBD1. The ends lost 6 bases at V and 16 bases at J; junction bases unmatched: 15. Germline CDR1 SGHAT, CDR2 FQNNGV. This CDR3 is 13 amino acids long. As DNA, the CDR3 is TGTGCCAGCAGTGTACAGGGGTTTGATGTTGAATTCTTC. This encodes CASSVQGFDVEFF.

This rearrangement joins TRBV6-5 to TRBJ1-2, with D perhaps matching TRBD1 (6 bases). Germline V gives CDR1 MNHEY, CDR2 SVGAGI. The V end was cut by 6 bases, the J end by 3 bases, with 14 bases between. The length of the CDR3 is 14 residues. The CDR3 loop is CASSANQGYYGYTF. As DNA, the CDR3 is TGTGCCAGCAGCGCCAACCAGGGGTACTATGGCTACACCTTC.

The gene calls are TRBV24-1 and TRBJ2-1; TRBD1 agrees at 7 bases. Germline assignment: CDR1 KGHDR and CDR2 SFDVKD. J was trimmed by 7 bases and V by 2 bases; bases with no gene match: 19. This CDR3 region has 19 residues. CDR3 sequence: CATSDWFGPGQASTNEQFF. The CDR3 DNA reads TGTGCCACCAGTGATTGGTTTGGCCCCGGACAGGCAAGTACTAATGAGCAGTTCTTC.

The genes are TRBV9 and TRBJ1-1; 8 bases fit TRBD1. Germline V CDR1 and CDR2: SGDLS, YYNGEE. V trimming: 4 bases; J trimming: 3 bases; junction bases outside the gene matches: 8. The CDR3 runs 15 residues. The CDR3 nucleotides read TGTGCCAGCAGCTCAGGGACAGGACTAGACACTGAAGCTTTCTTT. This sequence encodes CASSSGTGLDTEAFF.

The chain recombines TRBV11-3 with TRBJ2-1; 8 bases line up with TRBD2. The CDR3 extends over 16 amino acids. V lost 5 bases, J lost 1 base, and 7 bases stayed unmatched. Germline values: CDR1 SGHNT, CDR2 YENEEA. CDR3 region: CASSQAGGGSYNEQFF. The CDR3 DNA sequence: TGTGCCAGCAGCCAAGCCGGGGGGGGTTCCTACAATGAGCAGTTCTTC. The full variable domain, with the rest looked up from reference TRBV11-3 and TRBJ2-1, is EAGVVQSPRYKIIEKKQPVAFWCNPISGHNTLYWYLQNLGQGPELLIRYENEEAVDDSQLPKDRFSAERLKGVDSTLKIQPAELGDSAVYLCASSQAGGGSYNEQFFGPGTRLTVL.

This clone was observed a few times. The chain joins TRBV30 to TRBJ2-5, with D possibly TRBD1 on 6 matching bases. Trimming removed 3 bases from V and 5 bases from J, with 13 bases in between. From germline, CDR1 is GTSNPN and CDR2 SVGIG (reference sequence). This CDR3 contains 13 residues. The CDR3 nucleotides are TGTGCCTGGAGATACAGGGCAGCGGAGACCCAGTACTTC. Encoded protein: CAWRYRAAETQYF.